Listed here are 26 T cell receptor beta chains from one sample, sequenced in a study of T-cell reconstitution after alpha-beta-depleted transplantation in children. Using unique molecular identifiers, the investigators prepared the TCRbeta library. One entry per CDR3 protein results from TCRdb running MiXCR on the PCR reads. The sample gives around 410,000 distinct CDR3 sequences, roughly a tenth of which show up once; about 5% is in the top ten. Sequenced material: PBMCs from the stem cell graft donor, taken from the stem cell graft. These receptors were collected from a human donor who donated a stem cell graft to a child with acute myeloid leukemia.

The chain uses TRBV20-1 and TRBJ2-1, with 9 bases that match TRBD2. CDR1 and CDR2 (germline): DFQATT, SNEGSKA (reference sequence). The V gene end was trimmed by 0 bases and the J gene end by 3 bases; junction bases not matched to a gene: 9. This CDR3 has 17 residues. Here the CDR3 reads CSARDTLASGVYNEQFF. Here the CDR3 DNA reads TGCAGTGCTAGAGATACTCTCGCTAGCGGGGTCTACAATGAGCAGTTCTTC.

This chain connects TRBV11-2 to TRBJ1-1; no clear D gene. Germline values: CDR1 SGHAT, CDR2 FQNNGV. This CDR3 is 13 amino acids long. V lost 1 base, J lost 4 bases, and 7 bases lay in between. CDR3 region: CASSLVYSTEAFF. In nucleotides, the CDR3 is TGTGCCAGCAGCTTAGTTTATAGCACTGAAGCTTTCTTT.

This clonotype was seen more than once but under ten times. The V gene is TRBV12-3 or TRBV12-4, the J gene TRBJ2-1; 9 nucleotides align to TRBD2. V trimming: 2 bases; J trimming: 0 bases; junction bases outside the gene matches: 11. The CDR3 runs to 19 residues. The CDR3 loop reads CASSLLLAGALFSYNEQFF. The DNA of the CDR3 is TGTGCCAGCAGTTTATTGTTAGCGGGAGCCCTATTCTCCTACAATGAGCAGTTCTTC.

This clonotype came up many times. This chain's CDR3 is CSARSEGVDTQYF. In DNA form, the CDR3 reads TGCAGTGCTAGATCCGAAGGGGTGGATACGCAGTATTTT. This chain links TRBV20-1 with TRBJ2-3, with D maybe TRBD1 (5 bases). Trimming took off 2 bases at V and 6 bases at J, with 12 bases between the two ends. CDR1 is DFQATT, CDR2 SNEGSKA, per germline (reference sequence). This CDR3 contains 13 residues.

This clonotype has only a few counts. The V and J genes are TRBV20-1 and TRBJ2-6; D ambiguous. Germline values: CDR1 DFQATT, CDR2 SNEGSKA (reference sequence). Trimming stripped 0 bases from V and 0 bases from J, with 3 bases between. The CDR3 consists of 14 residues. The CDR3, as DNA: TGCAGTGCTAGAGACTTCTCTGGGGCCAACGTCCTGACTTTC. This sequence encodes CSARDFSGANVLTF.

The sample holds many counts of this clonotype. The chain links TRBV29-1 to TRBJ2-3; 12 positions agree with TRBD1. The germline gives CDR1 SQVTM, CDR2 ANQGSEA. V shed 7 bases and J 6 bases; nucleotides not matched to a gene: 8. CDR3 length equals 14 residues. CDR3 region: CSAAGTGGDDTQYF. As DNA, the CDR3 is TGCAGCGCTGCCGGGACAGGGGGCGACGATACGCAGTATTTT.

This clonotype has at least ten counts. The chain has TRBV10-3 and TRBJ2-5; 9 nucleotides match TRBD1. The CDR3 has 13 amino acids. Per the germline V gene, CDR1 is ENHRY and CDR2 is SYGVKD. V lost 6 bases and J lost 4; bases outside the gene matches: 3. CDR3 bases: TGTGCCATCAGACAGGGGGCCCGAGAGACCCAGTACTTC. Translating it yields CAIRQGARETQYF.

This clonotype came up a few times. The rearrangement uses TRBV5-6 and TRBJ2-2; TRBD1 agrees at 7 bases. Losses at the gene ends were 3 bases for V and 0 bases for J; bases not matched to a gene: 11. This CDR3 has 18 amino acids. Germline assignment: CDR1 SGHDT and CDR2 YYEEEE. DNA for the CDR3: TGTGCCAGCAGCTCCACACGAACAGGGGCCTCGAACACCGGGGAGCTGTTTTTT. This codes for CASSSTRTGASNTGELFF.

The chain carries TRBV30 and TRBJ2-3; TRBD2 matches at 8 bases. This CDR3 region has 13 residues. Germline CDR1 is GTSNPN and CDR2 is SVGIG (reference sequence). Germline trimming cut 4 bases from V and 2 bases from J; bases unmatched to any gene: 2. The CDR3 DNA reads as TGTGCCTGGACCGGACTAGCCACAGATACGCAGTATTTT. This translates into CAWTGLATDTQYF.

This clonotype appeared a few times. The chain employs TRBV29-1 and TRBJ1-4; a possible D gene is TRBD1 (5 bases). V lost 4 bases, J lost 7 bases, and 13 bases lay in between. CDR1 is SQVTM and CDR2 is ANQGSEA in the germline V gene. The CDR3 extends over 13 amino acids. DNA of the CDR3: TGCAGCGTTGGGGGGGGAGTGTTTGAAAAACTGTTTTTT. Translating gives CSVGGGVFEKLFF. The full variable domain, its missing parts supplied by reference TRBV29-1 and TRBJ1-4, is SAVISQKPSRDICQRGTSLTIQCQVDSQVTMMFWYRQQPGQSLTLIATANQGSEATYESGFVIDKFPISRPNLTFSTLTVSNMSPEDSSIYLCSVGGGVFEKLFFGSGTQLSVL.

The rearrangement links TRBV30 to TRBJ2-5; D remains ambiguous. CDR1 and CDR2 from the germline V gene are GTSNPN and SVGIG (reference sequence). The length of the CDR3 is 11 residues. The V end lost 4 bases, the J end lost 6 bases, and 9 bases lay between the germline ends. The CDR3 spells CAWKVGKTQYF. The CDR3 region has the DNA TGTGCCTGGAAGGTTGGGAAGACCCAGTACTTC.

This clonotype was observed a few times. The genes are TRBV4-3 and TRBJ2-3, with 13 bases lining up with TRBD2. Germline trimming cut 4 bases from V and 5 bases from J; bases unmatched to any gene: 9. The CDR3 consists of 17 residues. The germline CDR1 and CDR2 sequences are LGHNA and YSLEER. DNA of the CDR3: TGCGCCAGCAGCCTTCAACCGGGACTAGCGGGATTAGATACGCAGTATTTT. It specifies CASSLQPGLAGLDTQYF.

The rearrangement links TRBV12-3 or TRBV12-4 to TRBJ1-2, with unresolved D. The CDR3 is 11 amino acids. Trimming shortened V by 8 bases and J by 2 bases, and 6 bases separated the two germline ends. The chain's CDR3 is CASALNYGYTF. The CDR3 DNA is TGTGCCAGCGCATTAAACTATGGCTACACCTTC.

V is TRBV19 and J is TRBJ2-2; D call uncertain. V gave up 2 bases and J gave up 4 bases, with 8 bases separating them. Germline-derived CDR1 and CDR2 are LNHDA and SQIVND (reference sequence). The CDR3 consists of 14 residues. The CDR3 protein is CASSIKAITGELFF. CDR3 in DNA: TGTGCCAGTAGTATAAAAGCAATCACCGGGGAGCTGTTTTTT.

This clonotype was detected a few times. The chain couples TRBV9 to TRBJ2-2; D is perhaps TRBD1 (5 bases). The CDR3 spans 15 residues. V shed 6 bases and J shed 4 bases, with 16 bases lying between them. CDR1 SGDLS and CDR2 YYNGEE come from the germline V gene. CDR3 in amino acids: CASTPGRQITGELFF. CDR3 in DNA: TGTGCCAGCACCCCAGGGCGACAGATCACCGGGGAGCTGTTTTTT.

This clonotype was observed many times. This chain joins TRBV5-1 and TRBJ2-5; no clear D. The CDR3 contains 15 residues. The V gene's germline CDR1 is SGHRS and CDR2 YFSETQ. V was shortened by 4 bases and J by 1 base, with 14 bases between the two germline ends. The CDR3 coding sequence is TGCGCCAGCAGCCGGCTACCACCCACCCAAGAGACCCAGTACTTC. This gives the protein CASSRLPPTQETQYF.

The chain combines TRBV29-1 with TRBJ2-7; 10 bases are shared with TRBD1. CDR1 SQVTM and CDR2 ANQGSEA come from the germline V gene. Germline trimming cut 7 bases from V and 2 bases from J; bases unmatched to any gene: 8. This CDR3 contains 14 residues. CDR3 nucleotides: TGCAGCGCCTCAGACGGGACAGGGGCCTACGAGCAGTACTTC. Translating it yields CSASDGTGAYEQYF.

This rearrangement joins TRBV2 to TRBJ1-1; D uncertain. CDR1 is SNHLY and CDR2 is FYNNEI in the germline V gene. This CDR3 is 17 amino acids long. Trimming cost V 0 bases and J 4 bases, with 18 bases left between them. CDR3 nucleotides: TGTGCCAGCAGTGAAGCTTTATTTGACGGCAGCGCCACTGAAGCTTTCTTT. Its protein is CASSEALFDGSATEAFF.

This clonotype was seen repeatedly, ten times or more. This chain connects TRBV6-5 to TRBJ1-5; D may be TRBD1 (6 bases). Germline V CDR1 and CDR2: MNHEY, SVGAGI. CDR3 length: 15 amino acids. The V and J ends lost 0 bases and 5 bases respectively, with 11 bases between them. The CDR3 spells CASSYSGGEYQPQHF. The CDR3 DNA sequence: TGTGCCAGCAGTTACTCGGGGGGCGAGTATCAGCCCCAGCATTTT.

The chain combines TRBV25-1 with TRBJ2-7, with 7 bases identical to TRBD1. The CDR3 has 13 residues. Germline CDR1 MGHDK, CDR2 SYGVNS. The V gene end was trimmed by 4 bases and the J gene end by 5 bases; junction bases not matched to a gene: 5. CDR3 bases: TGTGCCAGCAGTGTGACAGGGCCCCACGAGCAGTACTTC. This translates into CASSVTGPHEQYF.

This clonotype was seen only a few times. The V gene is TRBV6-2 or TRBV6-3, the J gene TRBJ2-1, with a tentative D call TRBD2 (6 bases). V was trimmed by 6 bases and J by 9 bases, leaving 18 bases between them. Germline V gene lookup returns CDR1 MNHEY and CDR2 SVGEGT. The CDR3 loop spans 14 amino acids. The CDR3 sequence: CASRRTGGRGEQFF. As DNA, the CDR3 is TGTGCCAGCAGGAGGACTGGGGGGAGAGGTGAGCAGTTCTTC.

The rearrangement uses TRBV12-3 or TRBV12-4 and TRBJ2-2, with 7 nucleotides matching TRBD2. This CDR3 contains 14 residues. V gave up 3 bases and J gave up 4 bases; unmatched junction bases: 2. The CDR3 nucleotides read TGTGCCAGCAGTTTCGCGGGAGTCACCGGGGAGCTGTTTTTT. Translation gives CASSFAGVTGELFF.

This clonotype appeared many times. V is TRBV29-1 and J is TRBJ2-3; D not resolved. The germline V gene encodes CDR1 SQVTM and CDR2 ANQGSEA. V was shortened by 4 bases and J by 8 bases, with 16 bases between the two germline ends. CDR3 length equals 13 residues. The CDR3 sequence is CSVGPGPELTQYF. In nucleotides, the CDR3 is TGCAGCGTTGGTCCAGGACCCGAGCTTACGCAGTATTTT.

This clonotype has more than one count but fewer than ten. V usage is TRBV29-1 and J usage is TRBJ2-3, with 8 bases matching TRBD1. Germline assignment: CDR1 SQVTM and CDR2 ANQGSEA. CDR3 size: 14 residues. V was clipped by 5 bases and J by 3 bases; unmatched bases: 7. The CDR3 DNA sequence: TGCAGCGTTCAGACAGGGGACGGAACAGATACGCAGTATTTT. This gives the protein CSVQTGDGTDTQYF.

The rearrangement uses TRBV7-9 and TRBJ2-7; D possibly corresponds to TRBD2 (7 bases). The CDR3 is 13 amino acids. The V and J ends lost 3 bases and 2 bases respectively, with 8 bases between them. Germline assignment: CDR1 SEHNR and CDR2 FQNEAQ (reference sequence). Here the CDR3 reads CASSLGGPYEQYV. In nucleotides, the CDR3 is TGTGCCAGCAGCTTGGGGGGGCCCTACGAGCAGTACGTC.

This clonotype was detected ten times or more. This chain connects TRBV4-1 to TRBJ2-1, with TRBD2 matching over 12 bases. The ends lost 2 bases at V and 0 bases at J; junction bases unmatched: 11. Germline CDR1 is MGHRA and CDR2 is YSYEKL. The CDR3 covers 20 residues. CDR3 DNA: TGCGCCAGCAGCCAAACCCCGGGACTAGCGGGTAAAAGCTCCTACAATGAGCAGTTCTTC. It codes for CASSQTPGLAGKSSYNEQFF.